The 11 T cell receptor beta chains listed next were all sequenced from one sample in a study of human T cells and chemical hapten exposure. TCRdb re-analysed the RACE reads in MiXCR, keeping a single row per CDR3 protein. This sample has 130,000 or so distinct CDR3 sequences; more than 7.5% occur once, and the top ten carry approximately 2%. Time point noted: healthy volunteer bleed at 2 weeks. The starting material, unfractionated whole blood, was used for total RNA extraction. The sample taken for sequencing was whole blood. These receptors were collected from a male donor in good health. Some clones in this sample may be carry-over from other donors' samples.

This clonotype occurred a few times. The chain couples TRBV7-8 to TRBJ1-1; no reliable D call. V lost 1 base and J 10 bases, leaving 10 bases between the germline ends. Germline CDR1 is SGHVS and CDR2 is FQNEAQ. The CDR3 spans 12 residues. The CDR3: CASSLELAGAFF. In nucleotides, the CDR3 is TGTGCCAGCAGCTTAGAACTGGCGGGAGCTTTCTTT.

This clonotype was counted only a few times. The CDR3 protein is CSARTGNYEQYF. The DNA for the CDR3 is TGCAGTGCTAGGACAGGGAACTACGAGCAGTACTTC. The rearrangement links TRBV20-1 to TRBJ2-7, with 7 bases fitting TRBD1. The V segment lost 3 bases and the J segment 3 bases; nucleotides outside the gene matches: 2. This CDR3 is built from 12 residues. The germline gives CDR1 DFQATT, CDR2 SNEGSKA (reference sequence).

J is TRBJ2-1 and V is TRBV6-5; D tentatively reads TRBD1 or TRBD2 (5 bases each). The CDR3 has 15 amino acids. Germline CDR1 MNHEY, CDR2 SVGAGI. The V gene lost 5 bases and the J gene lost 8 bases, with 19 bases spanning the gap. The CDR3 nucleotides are TGTGCCAGCAGTACCCGGGACCGCCAGAGGGATGAGCAGTTCTTC. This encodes CASSTRDRQRDEQFF.

The CDR3 bases are TGTGCCAGTAGTATCAGCACGGAGCAGTACTTC. Protein product: CASSISTEQYF. The V gene is TRBV19, the J gene TRBJ2-7; D is uncertain. The germline V gene encodes CDR1 LNHDA and CDR2 SQIVND (reference sequence). This CDR3 contains 11 residues. Deletions cut 3 bases from V and 7 bases from J, with 7 bases between.

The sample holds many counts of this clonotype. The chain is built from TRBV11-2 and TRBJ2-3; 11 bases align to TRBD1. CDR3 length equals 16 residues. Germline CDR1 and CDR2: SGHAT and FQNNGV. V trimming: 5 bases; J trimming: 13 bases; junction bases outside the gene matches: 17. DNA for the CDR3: TGTGCCAGCAGCCCAAGGGCGGGACAGGGGGGCACCGAGGAGTATTTT. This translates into CASSPRAGQGGTEEYF.

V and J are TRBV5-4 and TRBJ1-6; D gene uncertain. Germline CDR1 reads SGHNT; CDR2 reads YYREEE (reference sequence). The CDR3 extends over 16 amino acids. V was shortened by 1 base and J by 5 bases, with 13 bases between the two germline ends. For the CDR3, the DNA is TGTGCCAGCAGCTTGAGAAGGGAGGTCAATAATTCACCCCTCCACTTT. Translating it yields CASSLRREVNNSPLHF. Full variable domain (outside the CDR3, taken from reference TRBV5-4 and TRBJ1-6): ETGVTQSPTHLIKTRGQQVTLRCSSQSGHNTVSWYQQALGQGPQFIFQYYREEENGRGNFPPRFSGLQFPNYSSELNVNALELDDSALYLCASSLRREVNNSPLHFGNGTRLTVT.

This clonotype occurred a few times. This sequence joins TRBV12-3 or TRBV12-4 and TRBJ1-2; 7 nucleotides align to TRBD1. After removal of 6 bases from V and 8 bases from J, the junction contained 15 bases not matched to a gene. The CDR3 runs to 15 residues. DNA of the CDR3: TGTGCCAGCAGCAACCCCACAGGGGACTATGGCGGCTACACCTTC. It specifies CASSNPTGDYGGYTF.

The CDR3 reads CAISESTGGGYNYGYTF. CDR3 bases: TGTGCCATCAGTGAGTCGACAGGGGGCGGCTATAACTATGGCTACACCTTC. This chain links TRBV10-3 with TRBJ1-2; 10 bases agree with TRBD1. Germline V gene data show CDR1 as ENHRY and CDR2 as SYGVKD. This CDR3 has 17 residues. V lost 0 bases to trimming and J lost 1 base; unmatched junction nucleotides: 5.

DNA of the CDR3: TGCGCCAGCAGTCAAATAGCGGGAGGCTCCTACAATGAGCAGTTCTTC. Its translation: CASSQIAGGSYNEQFF. The chain uses TRBV5-1 and TRBJ2-1; 10 bases are a match to TRBD2. The trim removed 5 bases at V and 0 bases at J, leaving 5 bases unmatched. The CDR3 is 16 residues long. Germline V gene data show CDR1 as SGHRS and CDR2 as YFSETQ.

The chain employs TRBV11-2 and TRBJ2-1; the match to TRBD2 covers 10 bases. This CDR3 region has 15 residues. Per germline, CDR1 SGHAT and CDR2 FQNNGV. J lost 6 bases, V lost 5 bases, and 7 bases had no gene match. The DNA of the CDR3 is TGTGCCAGCAGCCCAGAACTAGCGGGAAGCAATGAGCAGTTCTTC. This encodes CASSPELAGSNEQFF.

The CDR3 loop reads CAISESNQLNQPQHF. For the CDR3, the DNA is TGTGCCATCAGTGAGTCGAACCAGCTCAATCAGCCCCAGCATTTT. This chain links TRBV10-3 with TRBJ1-5; D call uncertain. Deletions cut 0 bases from V and 3 bases from J, with 9 bases between. Germline assignment: CDR1 ENHRY and CDR2 SYGVKD. The CDR3 consists of 15 residues.